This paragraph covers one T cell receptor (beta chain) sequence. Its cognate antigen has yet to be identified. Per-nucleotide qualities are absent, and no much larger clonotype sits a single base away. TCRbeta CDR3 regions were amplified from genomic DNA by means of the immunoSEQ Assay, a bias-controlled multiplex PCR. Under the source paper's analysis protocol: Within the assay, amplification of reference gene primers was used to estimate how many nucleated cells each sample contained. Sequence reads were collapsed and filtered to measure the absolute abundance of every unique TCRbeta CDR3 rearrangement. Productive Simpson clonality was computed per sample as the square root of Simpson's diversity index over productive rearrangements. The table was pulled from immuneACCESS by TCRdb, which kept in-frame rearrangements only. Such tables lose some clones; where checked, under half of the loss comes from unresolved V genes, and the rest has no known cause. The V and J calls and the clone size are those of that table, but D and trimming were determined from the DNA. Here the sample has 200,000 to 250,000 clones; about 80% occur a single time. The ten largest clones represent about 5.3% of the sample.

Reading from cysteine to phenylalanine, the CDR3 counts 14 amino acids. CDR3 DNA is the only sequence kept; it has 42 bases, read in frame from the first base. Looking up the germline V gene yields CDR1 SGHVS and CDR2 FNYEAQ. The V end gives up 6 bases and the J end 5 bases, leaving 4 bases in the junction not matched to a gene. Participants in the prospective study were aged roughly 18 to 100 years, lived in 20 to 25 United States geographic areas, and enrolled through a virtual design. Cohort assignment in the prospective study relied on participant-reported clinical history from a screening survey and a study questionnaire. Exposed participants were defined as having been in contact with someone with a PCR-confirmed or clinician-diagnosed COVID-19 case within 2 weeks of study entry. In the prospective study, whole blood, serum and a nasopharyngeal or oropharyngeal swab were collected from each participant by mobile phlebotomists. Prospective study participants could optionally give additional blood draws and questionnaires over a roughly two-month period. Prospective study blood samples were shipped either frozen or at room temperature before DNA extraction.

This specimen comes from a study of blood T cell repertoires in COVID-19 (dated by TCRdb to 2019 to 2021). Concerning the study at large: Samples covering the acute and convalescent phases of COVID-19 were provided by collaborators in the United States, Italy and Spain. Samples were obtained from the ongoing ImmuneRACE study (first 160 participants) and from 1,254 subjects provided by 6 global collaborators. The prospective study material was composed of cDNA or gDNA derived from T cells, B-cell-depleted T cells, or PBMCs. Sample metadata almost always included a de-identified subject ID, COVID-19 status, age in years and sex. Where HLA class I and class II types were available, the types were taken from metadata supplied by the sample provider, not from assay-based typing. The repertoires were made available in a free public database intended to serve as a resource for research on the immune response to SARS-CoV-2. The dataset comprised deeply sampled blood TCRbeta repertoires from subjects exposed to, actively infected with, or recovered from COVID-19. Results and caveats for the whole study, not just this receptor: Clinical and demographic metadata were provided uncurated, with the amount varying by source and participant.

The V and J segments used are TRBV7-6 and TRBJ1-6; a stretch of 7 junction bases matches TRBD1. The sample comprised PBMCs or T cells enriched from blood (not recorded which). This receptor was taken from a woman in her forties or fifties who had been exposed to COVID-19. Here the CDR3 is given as CASRQDRDNSPLHF. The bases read TGTGCCAGCAGACAAGACAGGGATAATTCACCCCTCCACTTT.